This entry lists 29 T cell receptor beta chains sequenced from one sample in a study of CD8+ T cells in alopecia areata. Treatment reported: oral pan-JAK inhibitor, 5-10 mg twice daily. In each case, RNA was isolated and then reverse transcribed into cDNA as the sequencing template. TCRdb keeps only in-frame clones here, not all; method: immunoSEQ multiplex PCR. The profile shows more than 130,000 clones, roughly 80% of them singletons. Source: CD8+ T cells sorted from blood, taken at week 4, from a patient treated with tofacitinib. The receptors here all came from a human donor with alopecia areata.

The V and J genes are TRBV19 and TRBJ2-1; 7 bases fit TRBD2. Losses at the gene ends were 3 bases for V and 10 bases for J; bases not matched to a gene: 6. Germline V lookup: CDR1 LNHDA, CDR2 SQIVND (reference sequence). This CDR3 contains 13 residues. This CDR3 reads CASSIAGGGEQFF. Here the CDR3 DNA reads TGTGCCAGTAGTATTGCCGGGGGAGGGGAGCAGTTCTTC. Full variable domain (rest looked up from reference TRBV19 and TRBJ2-1): DGGITQSPKYLFRKEGQNVTLSCEQNLNHDAMYWYRQDPGQGLRLIYYSQIVNDFQKGDIAEGYSVSREKKESFPLTVTSAQKNPTAFYLCASSIAGGGEQFFGPGTRLTVL.

V and J are TRBV5-4 and TRBJ2-3; D not resolved. V was shortened by 2 bases and J by 5 bases, with 12 bases between the two germline ends. Germline V CDR1 and CDR2: SGHNT, YYREEE (reference sequence). CDR3 length: 14 residues. The CDR3 region has the DNA TGTGCCAGCAGCTTTGGTAGGGTTGGAGATACGCAGTATTTT. Amino acids: CASSFGRVGDTQYF.

The V call is TRBV29-1, the J call TRBJ1-3; possibly TRBD1 for D (6 bases). V lost 7 bases and J lost 0, with 16 bases in between. The CDR3 has 15 amino acids. The germline V gene encodes CDR1 SQVTM and CDR2 ANQGSEA. The CDR3 region has the DNA TGCAGCGCGGCAAGGACAGAGAACTCTGGAAACACCATATATTTT. Translation gives CSAARTENSGNTIYF.

CDR3 in DNA: TGCGCCAGCAGCCAAGCCTCTAGCGGGGGGTCTCACGAGCAGTACTTC. Its translation: CASSQASSGGSHEQYF. The chain uses TRBV4-1 and TRBJ2-7, with TRBD2 matching over 11 bases. This CDR3 spans 16 amino acids. V shed 1 base and J 5 bases; nucleotides not matched to a gene: 7. CDR1 MGHRA and CDR2 YSYEKL come from the germline V gene.

This chain joins TRBV27 and TRBJ1-2, with D uncertain. Germline CDR1 and CDR2: MNHEY and SMNVEV (reference sequence). V lost 1 base and J lost 6, with 6 bases in between. There are 12 residues in the CDR3. Here the CDR3 reads CASSLWGNGYTF. In DNA, the CDR3 is TGTGCCAGCAGTTTATGGGGTAATGGCTACACCTTC.

Here the CDR3 DNA reads TGCGCCAGCAGCTTTACGGGGACCCACGAGCAGTACTTC. This sequence encodes CASSFTGTHEQYF. The chain recombines TRBV5-1 with TRBJ2-7; the D call may be TRBD1 or TRBD2 (5 bases each). Trimming took 2 bases from V and 5 from J, leaving 11 bases between them. The CDR3 sequence is 13 residues long. Per the germline V gene, CDR1 is SGHRS and CDR2 is YFSETQ.

The chain couples TRBV25-1 to TRBJ2-2, with 9 bases aligning to TRBD1. Germline V CDR1 and CDR2: MGHDK, SYGVNS. The CDR3 contains 17 residues. V trimming: 1 base; J trimming: 5 bases; junction bases outside the gene matches: 8. Here the CDR3 DNA reads TGTGCCAGCAGTGAATGGAGAGGACAGGGGAGGACCGGGGAGCTGTTTTTT. Its protein product is CASSEWRGQGRTGELFF. Supplemented by reference TRBV25-1 and TRBJ2-2, the full variable domain reads EADIYQTPRYLVIGTGKKITLECSQTMGHDKMYWYQQDPGMELHLIHYSYGVNSTEKGDLSSESTVSRIRTEHFPLTLESARPSHTSQYLCASSEWRGQGRTGELFFGEGSRLTVL.

The genes are TRBV30 and TRBJ1-1; D ambiguous. This CDR3 contains 16 residues. The V gene lost 2 bases and the J gene lost 0 bases, with 16 bases spanning the gap. Germline V gives CDR1 GTSNPN, CDR2 SVGIG (reference sequence). CDR3 amino acids: CAWSFRFGPMNTEAFF. CDR3 nucleotide sequence: TGTGCCTGGAGTTTCCGGTTCGGACCCATGAACACTGAAGCTTTCTTT.

The chain carries TRBV7-8 and TRBJ2-7, with TRBD2 matching over 8 bases. V shed 5 bases, J shed 1 base, and the junction held 7 bases outside the gene matches. CDR1 and CDR2 from the germline V gene are SGHVS and FQNEAQ. The CDR3 consists of 15 residues. The CDR3 DNA sequence: TGTGCCAGCAGCGCATCTTCGGGGGGGTCCTACGAGCAGTACTTC. It encodes CASSASSGGSYEQYF.

The chain is built from TRBV11-2 and TRBJ2-7; the D gene is possibly TRBD2 (6 bases). Germline CDR1 reads SGHAT; CDR2 reads FQNNGV. Trimming took off 6 bases at V and 0 bases at J, with 9 bases between the two ends. The CDR3 covers 13 residues. In nucleotides, the CDR3 is TGTGCCAGCAGGGGGGGAAGCTCCTACGAGCAGTACTTC. It yields the protein CASRGGSSYEQYF.

The CDR3 spells CASSQRGLHNEQFF. In nucleotides, the CDR3 is TGTGCCAGCAGTCAGCGGGGGCTACACAATGAGCAGTTCTTC. The chain joins TRBV28 to TRBJ2-1, with 8 nucleotides matching TRBD2. Germline V gene data show CDR1 as MDHEN and CDR2 as SYDVKM. Trimming removed 5 bases from V and 5 bases from J; junction bases left unmatched: 5. The CDR3 totals 14 residues.

The chain has TRBV9 and TRBJ2-1; 9 bases map to TRBD1. The CDR3 runs 16 residues. V lost 3 bases and J lost 7; bases outside the gene matches: 11. Per the germline V gene, CDR1 is SGDLS and CDR2 is YYNGEE. CDR3 sequence (DNA): TGTGCCAGCAGCGCTCCCCCCGGGACAGGGAGGAATGAGCAGTTCTTC. Residues: CASSAPPGTGRNEQFF.

This chain links TRBV27 with TRBJ2-3, with D perhaps being TRBD1 or TRBD2 (5 bases each). Deletions cut 4 bases from V and 2 bases from J, with 7 bases between. This CDR3 is built from 13 residues. Germline values: CDR1 MNHEY, CDR2 SMNVEV (reference sequence). As DNA, the CDR3 is TGTGCCAGCAGTTGGGACGTCACAGATACGCAGTATTTT. Amino acid sequence: CASSWDVTDTQYF.

The chain uses TRBV15 and TRBJ2-7; D unclear. The V and J ends lost 6 bases and 3 bases respectively, with 12 bases between them. This CDR3 comprises 13 residues. Germline CDR1 is LNHNV and CDR2 is YYDKDF (reference sequence). CDR3 sequence: CATRDPLYYEQYF. CDR3 nucleotides: TGTGCCACCAGGGACCCCCTTTACTACGAGCAGTACTTC.

The chain links TRBV4-1 to TRBJ2-2; 8 bases line up with TRBD2. The germline CDR1 and CDR2 sequences are MGHRA and YSYEKL. The CDR3 consists of 15 residues. V lost 3 bases, J lost 4 bases, and 4 bases stayed unmatched. CDR3 sequence reads: CASSHPTSGTGELFF. As DNA, the CDR3 is TGCGCCAGCAGCCACCCCACTAGCGGCACCGGGGAGCTGTTTTTT.

Sample share makes this clone medium-sized. The chain is built from TRBV13 and TRBJ2-2; TRBD2 is a possible D gene (7 bases). V lost 6 bases, J lost 9 bases, and 17 bases lay in between. This CDR3 has 14 residues. The germline V gene has CDR1 PRHDT and CDR2 FYEKMQ (reference sequence). The CDR3: CASRPRGAERELFF. CDR3 nucleotides: TGTGCCAGCAGGCCTCGGGGGGCTGAGCGGGAGCTGTTTTTT.

This chain connects TRBV29-1 to TRBJ2-1; unclear D gene. CDR1 and CDR2 (germline): SQVTM, ANQGSEA. With 6 bases removed from V and 1 base from J, the gap between germline ends came to 4 bases. This CDR3 is built from 11 residues. The CDR3 loop is CSVPSYNEQFF. The CDR3 DNA reads TGCAGCGTCCCTTCCTACAATGAGCAGTTCTTC.

This clone is a singleton in its sample. The chain links TRBV5-4 to TRBJ2-5; 12 bases line up with TRBD2. V was pared by 0 bases and J by 0 bases, with 0 bases of the junction left unmatched. The length of the CDR3 is 16 residues. Germline V gives CDR1 SGHNT, CDR2 YYREEE (reference sequence). The CDR3 DNA reads as TGTGCCAGCAGCTTGGGACTAGCGGGGGACCAAGAGACCCAGTACTTC. Translation: CASSLGLAGDQETQYF.

The chain uses TRBV7-9 and TRBJ2-5; D remains ambiguous. The CDR3 covers 12 residues. Germline CDR1 is SEHNR and CDR2 is FQNEAQ (reference sequence). The ends were cut back, 10 bases at V and 5 bases at J, with 14 bases in the middle. The CDR3 sequence: CAILVLAETQYF. The CDR3 region has the DNA TGTGCCATCCTTGTCCTTGCGGAGACCCAGTACTTC.

This chain uses TRBV6-5 with TRBJ2-3; D not resolved. The CDR3 sequence is 14 residues long. Trimming stripped 0 bases from V and 1 base from J, with 5 bases between. Looked up from germline, CDR1 is MNHEY and CDR2 is SVGAGI. CDR3 residues: CASSYSGRTDTQYF. CDR3 bases: TGTGCCAGCAGTTACTCCGGCCGCACAGATACGCAGTATTTT.

The chain has TRBV7-8 and TRBJ1-6; 8 positions match TRBD1. Germline CDR1 is SGHVS and CDR2 is FQNEAQ. This CDR3 spans 15 amino acids. The junction had 4 bases not matched to a gene; V was cut back by 1 base and J by 8 bases. The CDR3 nucleotides are TGTGCCAGCAGCTTAGTAGACAGGGGTTATTCACCCCTCCACTTT. Translation gives CASSLVDRGYSPLHF.

This chain's CDR3 is CASSYSRNTGELFF. CDR3 nucleotides: TGTGCCAGCAGTTACTCGAGGAACACCGGGGAGCTGTTTTTT. The J gene is TRBJ2-2, the V gene TRBV6-5; D unresolved. There are 14 residues in the CDR3. The V gene's germline CDR1 is MNHEY and CDR2 SVGAGI. V shed 0 bases and J shed 1 base, with 3 bases lying between them.

The sample holds one count of this clone. This chain joins TRBV15 and TRBJ2-1; the match to TRBD2 covers 14 bases. V was pared by 3 bases and J by 4 bases, with 2 bases of the junction left unmatched. Germline assignment: CDR1 LNHNV and CDR2 YYDKDF (reference sequence). The CDR3 sequence is 16 residues long. The CDR3 coding sequence is TGTGCCACCAGCAGCGGACTAGCGGGGGGATACAATGAGCAGTTCTTC. It encodes CATSSGLAGGYNEQFF.

A remark on this clone: One end of the junction fails to match germline, which may point to a read error. The CDR3: CASSVEAGTRIF. CDR3 nucleotide sequence: TGTGCCAGCAGCGTAGAAGCCGGGACGAGGATCTTC. The chain couples TRBV9 to TRBJ2-1; D tentatively reads TRBD1 or TRBD2 (5 bases each). CDR1 SGDLS and CDR2 YYNGEE come from the germline V gene. The CDR3 covers 12 residues.

The rearrangement links TRBV7-9 to TRBJ1-1; D remains unclear. This CDR3 spans 12 amino acids. Germline CDR1 is SEHNR and CDR2 is FQNEAQ (reference sequence). V lost 7 bases and J lost 5, with 11 bases in between. This CDR3 reads CASNLGRTEAFF. CDR3 DNA sequence: TGTGCCAGCAACCTGGGGAGGACTGAAGCTTTCTTT.

There are a few counts of this clone. This chain links TRBV29-1 with TRBJ2-7, with 7 nucleotides matching TRBD1. Trimming took 7 bases from V and 2 from J; bases not matched to a gene: 8. The CDR3 covers 13 residues. Looked up from germline, CDR1 is SQVTM and CDR2 is ANQGSEA. This chain's CDR3 is CSALTGLTYEQYF. In DNA form, the CDR3 reads TGCAGCGCCCTGACAGGGTTAACCTACGAGCAGTACTTC.

The chain links TRBV27 to TRBJ1-1, with D possibly being TRBD1 (5 bases). Trimming cost V 4 bases and J 3 bases, with 9 bases left between them. The germline gives CDR1 MNHEY, CDR2 SMNVEV (reference sequence). The CDR3 loop spans 13 amino acids. This CDR3 reads CASSSTGDTEAFF. The CDR3 DNA follows: TGTGCCAGCAGTTCAACGGGGGACACTGAAGCTTTCTTT.

The chain uses TRBV7-9 and TRBJ2-7; 7 nucleotides match TRBD1. The germline V gene encodes CDR1 SEHNR and CDR2 FQNEAQ (reference sequence). J gave up 0 bases and V 3 bases, and 5 bases lay outside the gene matches. The CDR3 sequence is 15 residues long. The CDR3 sequence is CASSFQGVSSYEQYF. The CDR3 DNA reads as TGTGCCAGCAGCTTCCAGGGGGTCAGCTCCTACGAGCAGTACTTC.

The rearrangement uses TRBV28 and TRBJ2-1; 9 bases match TRBD1. Losses at the gene ends were 10 bases for V and 4 bases for J; bases not matched to a gene: 8. Per the germline V gene, CDR1 is MDHEN and CDR2 is SYDVKM. The CDR3 covers 14 residues. The CDR3 protein is CANSGQGNYNEQFF. Here the CDR3 DNA reads TGTGCCAACTCCGGACAGGGGAATTACAATGAGCAGTTCTTC.